This T cell receptor (beta chain) was recorded in a study of T-cell reconstitution after alpha-beta-depleted transplantation in children. This CDR3 is 15 amino acids long. Trimming left V 7 bases short and J 0 bases short, with 14 bases between. CDR1 is SNHLY and CDR2 is FYNNEI in the germline V gene. The library targeted TCRbeta and was prepared with unique molecular identifiers. TCRdb reprocessed the PCR reads via MiXCR and lists one record per CDR3 protein. The repertoire has almost 500,000 distinct CDR3 sequences, 10% to 13% of them found once; the top ten carry about 2.1%. In this sample, this clonotype turned up a few times.

This clonotype was obtained from a child aged 2 to 15 with inherited bone marrow failure, due to receive a stem cell transplant. Sequenced here: PBMCs, sampled before TCRalphabeta/CD19-depleted stem cell transplant. The J gene is TRBJ2-3, the V gene TRBV2; unclear D gene. CDR3 amino acids: CASKGRTSSTDTQYF. The CDR3 region has the DNA TGTGCCAGCAAGGGCAGGACCTCTAGCACAGATACGCAGTATTTT.